This note documents a single T cell receptor beta chain sequence. Its antigen has not been determined. The record has no base qualities; no much larger clone is one base away. CDR1 and CDR2 are read off the germline V gene as MDHEN and SYDVKM. V and J lose 5 bases and 0 bases, and a span of 13 bases separates them. Counted from cysteine to phenylalanine, this CDR3 has 15 amino acids. The retained sequence is limited to the CDR3, 45 bases, with the frame set at the first base. This entry belongs to a study of T cell repertoires and HLA-DP antigens (dated by TCRdb to the late 2010s). As for the study more broadly: The study used an in vitro model of CD4+ T cell alloreactivity against allogeneic HLA-DP presented by transduced HeLa cells. The three donors were two male and one female, with ages ranging from the 18-to-29 to the 60-to-69 age band. On average, approximately 220 ng of DNA went in for sorted CD137+CD4+ samples, versus about 1,100 ng for pre-culture CD4+ samples. The two alloantigens modelled structurally similar versus dissimilar alloantigens, differing from self at one and approximately 11 peptide-binding groove amino acids, respectively.

The immunoSEQ multiplex PCR, with forward primers for 54 TRBV segments and reverse primers for 13 TRBJ segments, was used to amplify TCRB CDR3 regions. For pre-culture CD4+ samples, sequencing was done at deep resolution with a target of fewer than 250,000 T cell genomes. Sequencing of the amplicons on an Illumina HiSeq System generated 87 bp reads spanning the CDR3. On the study's bioinformatics: Correction for PCR and sequencing errors was applied to reads, and CDR3 regions were defined through alignment to IMGT reference sequences. Synthetic template pools were used to estimate counts of templates and unique rearrangements. Clonality was calculated as 1 minus Pielou's evenness. Richness was estimated with the Daley-Smith estimator. Repertoire overlap was measured with Morisita's index. Clones present in cultured samples but not detected in the pre-culture repertoire of the same donor were defined as low-abundance clones. Imported from immuneACCESS, the table was reduced by TCRdb to in-frame sequences with V and J called. These copies leave out some clones; in studies compared against another copy, an unresolved V gene accounts for under half, and the cause of the remainder is not known. The DNA gave D and trimming, while V, J and clone size come from that table. The sample contains about 89,000 clones, around 86% of them found a single time. The top ten clonotypes cover roughly 1.6% of the sample.

Points the paper makes about the study in general: Naive and memory CD4+ repertoires were not analysed separately. Clonality of sorted CD137+ cells was similar against both alloantigens (around 0.41) and much higher than in pre-culture samples (about 0.037). Average cumulative frequency of clones undetected before culture was about 35% against one allele and approximately 51% against the other. Limitations included only a few donors, a non-physiological HeLa antigen-presenting system, and the use of total CD4+ responder cells.

Untouched CD4+ T cells were isolated from Ficoll-separated PBMC by magnetic bead negative selection, reaching an average purity of about 98%. Magnetic beads were used to isolate untouched CD4+ T cells from Ficoll-separated PBMC, giving roughly 98% purity with negligible CD8+ contamination. Peripheral blood mononuclear cells were supplied by the buffy coats of a few healthy blood donors, who served as the study donors. Each of the three donors was CMV seronegative. The DNeasy Blood & Tissue Kit was used for extraction of genomic DNA. TCRB sequencing was performed on genomic DNA from sorted CD137+CD4+ cells and pre-culture CD4+ baseline samples from each subject.

The receptor was derived from a man between 45 and 60 years old in good health and CMV-seronegative. Recombination connected TRBV28 to TRBJ1-2; TRBD1 is possibly the D segment (6 matching bases). The specimen was CD4+ T cells from PBMCs. DNA sequence: TGTGCCAGCAGTCCTCACAGGGCAACTAACTATGGCTACACCTTC. The encoded protein is CASSPHRATNYGYTF.